A single sample is the source of the 21 T cell receptor beta chains below, sequenced in a study of T cells after somatic rescue of genetic block. TCRdb's copy holds only in-frame clones and misses some; the assay was immunoSEQ multiplex PCR. Of tens of thousands of clones in the sample, 90% are singletons; the top ten hold roughly 1.7%. The sample consisted of peripheral blood mononuclear cells (PBMCs). All receptors come from a woman under 30.

This chain joins TRBV20-1 and TRBJ2-1; D is uncertain. CDR1 and CDR2 (germline): DFQATT, SNEGSKA (reference sequence). V lost 1 base and J 10 bases, leaving 8 bases between the germline ends. The CDR3 runs 11 residues. The chain's CDR3 is CSARVGPEQFF. As DNA, the CDR3 is TGCAGTGCTAGAGTGGGCCCCGAGCAGTTCTTC.

The rearrangement uses TRBV7-3 and TRBJ2-1, with TRBD2 matching over 8 bases. The V segment lost 5 bases and the J segment 6 bases; nucleotides outside the gene matches: 9. Germline-derived CDR1 and CDR2 are SGHTA and FQGTGA. The CDR3 has 15 amino acids. The CDR3 reads CASSPAGGRINEQFF. CDR3 in DNA: TGTGCCAGCAGCCCTGCTGGCGGGAGGATCAATGAGCAGTTCTTC.

V usage is TRBV6-6 and J usage is TRBJ2-5; tentatively, D is TRBD2 (6 bases). The germline gives CDR1 MNHNY, CDR2 SVGAGI (reference sequence). The V end lost 3 bases, the J end lost 5 bases, and 13 bases lay between the germline ends. The CDR3 runs to 14 residues. The CDR3 sequence is CASSYRDSGETQYF. DNA of the CDR3: TGTGCCAGCAGTTATCGGGACTCGGGGGAGACCCAGTACTTC.

The J gene is TRBJ2-3, the V gene TRBV7-9; D is uncertain. The CDR3 length is 16 residues. Per germline, CDR1 SEHNR and CDR2 FQNEAQ (reference sequence). V was cut by 1 base and J by 8 bases, with 19 bases left in between. CDR3 loop: CASSLVSVGRASTQYF. CDR3 sequence (DNA): TGTGCCAGCAGCTTAGTTTCAGTAGGTCGGGCCAGTACGCAGTATTTT.

The sample holds one count of this clone. One end of the junction is discordant with germline, which a read error may explain. The genes are TRBV28 and TRBJ1-5; the D gene is possibly TRBD1 (6 bases). Germline CDR1 and CDR2: MDHEN and SYDVKM. The CDR3 length is 13 residues. The DNA for the CDR3 is TGTGCCACCAGTCGGGGGCTCGAGATGCCCCAGCATTTT. Amino acid sequence: CATSRGLEMPQHF.

This clone was picked up a small number of times. This chain's CDR3 is CAWSVQGSVWTEAFF. DNA of the CDR3: TGTGCCTGGAGTGTACAGGGGAGTGTTTGGACTGAAGCTTTCTTT. The chain recombines TRBV30 with TRBJ1-1; 7 bases align to TRBD1. Germline assignment: CDR1 GTSNPN and CDR2 SVGIG (reference sequence). Germline trimming cut 0 bases from V and 5 bases from J; bases unmatched to any gene: 9. The CDR3 spans 15 residues.

This clone showed up just once. The chain uses TRBV7-6 and TRBJ2-3; 15 nucleotides match TRBD2. Looked up from germline, CDR1 is SGHVS and CDR2 is FNYEAQ. This CDR3 is built from 17 residues. V dropped 3 bases and J dropped 2; count of bases not matched to a gene: 3. The CDR3 DNA follows: TGTGCCAGCAGCTTCTGGACTAGCGGGAGGGTCACAGATACGCAGTATTTT. It is translated as CASSFWTSGRVTDTQYF.

The rearrangement joins TRBV28 to TRBJ1-1; D is unclear. The CDR3 runs 11 residues. CDR1 is MDHEN and CDR2 is SYDVKM in the germline V gene. Trimming shortened V by 5 bases and J by 8 bases, and 9 bases separated the two germline ends. CDR3 protein: CASSPRAEAFF. The CDR3 DNA sequence: TGTGCCAGCAGTCCCCGGGCGGAAGCTTTCTTT. Drawing the rest from reference TRBV28 and TRBJ1-1, the complete variable domain is DVKVTQSSRYLVKRTGEKVFLECVQDMDHENMFWYRQDPGLGLRLIYFSYDVKMKEKGDIPEGYSVSREKKERFSLILESASTNQTSMYLCASSPRAEAFFGQGTRLTVV.

The chain combines TRBV6-5 with TRBJ1-3, with D unresolved. This CDR3 comprises 14 residues. Trimming shortened V by 6 bases and J by 2 bases, and 11 bases separated the two germline ends. Germline V lookup: CDR1 MNHEY, CDR2 SVGAGI. As DNA, the CDR3 is TGTGCCAGCAGGAGCACCGGTACTGGAAACACCATATATTTT. It translates to CASRSTGTGNTIYF.

V and J are TRBV18 and TRBJ1-1; 9 bases map to TRBD1. With 2 bases clipped from V and 3 bases from J, the junction kept 1 base outside the gene matches. The CDR3 has 14 residues. Germline CDR1 KGHSH, CDR2 LQKENI. The CDR3 DNA reads as TGTGCCAGCTCACCAGGGACAGGGTACACTGAAGCTTTCTTT. It translates to CASSPGTGYTEAFF.

The chain uses TRBV7-9 and TRBJ2-1, with 12 bases lining up with TRBD1. This CDR3 contains 14 residues. Trimming took 4 bases from V and 8 from J; bases not matched to a gene: 3. Germline-derived CDR1 and CDR2 are SEHNR and FQNEAQ (reference sequence). In nucleotides, the CDR3 is TGTGCCAGCAGCTGGGGGACAGGGGGCCATGAGCAGTTCTTC. Protein product: CASSWGTGGHEQFF.

The chain employs TRBV27 and TRBJ2-1; perhaps TRBD2 as D (6 bases). The length of the CDR3 is 13 residues. Trimming removed 1 base from V and 8 bases from J, with 9 bases in between. The germline V gene encodes CDR1 MNHEY and CDR2 SMNVEV (reference sequence). CDR3: CASSLLGTHEQFF. DNA for the CDR3: TGTGCCAGCAGTTTATTGGGGACTCATGAGCAGTTCTTC.

The count of this clone is one. This rearrangement joins TRBV28 to TRBJ2-2; a possible D gene is TRBD2 (5 bases). Germline CDR1 MDHEN, CDR2 SYDVKM. Trimming cost V 7 bases and J 8 bases, with 14 bases left between them. The CDR3 has 13 residues. CDR3 in amino acids: CASTSGSAGELFF. CDR3 nucleotide sequence: TGTGCCAGCACCTCGGGATCGGCGGGGGAGCTGTTTTTT.

The chain combines TRBV5-4 with TRBJ1-5; D is undetermined. The CDR3 consists of 16 residues. The germline gives CDR1 SGHNT, CDR2 YYREEE (reference sequence). The V and J ends lost 4 bases and 0 bases respectively, with 14 bases between them. The CDR3 region is CASSIGPSYSNQPQHF. The CDR3 DNA reads TGTGCCAGCAGCATCGGACCCTCGTATAGCAATCAGCCCCAGCATTTT. Full variable domain (outside the CDR3, taken from reference TRBV5-4 and TRBJ1-5): ETGVTQSPTHLIKTRGQQVTLRCSSQSGHNTVSWYQQALGQGPQFIFQYYREEENGRGNFPPRFSGLQFPNYSSELNVNALELDDSALYLCASSIGPSYSNQPQHFGDGTRLSIL.

The chain is built from TRBV19 and TRBJ1-4; a weak D match, TRBD1 (5 bases). V was pared by 5 bases and J by 11 bases, with 9 bases between. CDR3 length: 11 residues. Germline V CDR1 and CDR2: LNHDA, SQIVND (reference sequence). For the CDR3, the DNA is TGTGCCAGTAGTTCGGGACCTAAACTGTTTTTT. Amino acid sequence: CASSSGPKLFF.

The chain employs TRBV9 and TRBJ1-3; unclear D gene. The germline V gene has CDR1 SGDLS and CDR2 YYNGEE. CDR3 length: 15 amino acids. V dropped 2 bases and J dropped 0 bases, with 9 bases sitting between them. The DNA of the CDR3 is TGTGCCAGCAGCGTCGACTCCGCCTCTGGAAACACCATATATTTT. Residues: CASSVDSASGNTIYF.

This chain connects TRBV30 to TRBJ1-5, with D perhaps matching TRBD1 (5 bases). Germline V gene sequence: CDR1 GTSNPN, CDR2 SVGIG (reference sequence). V lost 1 base and J lost 5, with 12 bases in between. The CDR3 length is 14 residues. The DNA for the CDR3 is TGTGCCTGGAGTGGGGCTTGGGGGGATCAGCCCCAGCATTTT. This gives the protein CAWSGAWGDQPQHF.

This chain uses TRBV19 with TRBJ1-1; D might be TRBD1 (5 bases). CDR1 is LNHDA and CDR2 is SQIVND in the germline V gene (reference sequence). This CDR3 region has 13 residues. With 4 bases removed from V and 0 bases from J, the gap between germline ends came to 6 bases. The CDR3 region is CASSKGMNTEAFF. The CDR3 nucleotides are TGTGCCAGTAGTAAGGGGATGAACACTGAAGCTTTCTTT.

V usage is TRBV7-8 and J usage is TRBJ2-2; no clear D gene. CDR3 length: 14 residues. With 0 bases removed from V and 1 base from J, the gap between germline ends came to 3 bases. The V gene's germline CDR1 is SGHVS and CDR2 FQNEAQ. This CDR3 reads CASSLAGNTGELFF. The CDR3 nucleotides are TGTGCCAGCAGCTTAGCGGGGAACACCGGGGAGCTGTTTTTT.

As DNA, the CDR3 is TGTGCCATCAGTGGTGAGACTAGCGGGAGGGCAAGGGATACGCAGTATTTT. Amino acids: CAISGETSGRARDTQYF. The V gene is TRBV10-3, the J gene TRBJ2-3, with TRBD2 identical over 14 bases. The V gene end was trimmed by 4 bases and the J gene end by 6 bases; junction bases not matched to a gene: 9. The CDR3 length is 17 residues. Germline V gene sequence: CDR1 ENHRY, CDR2 SYGVKD.

This chain connects TRBV6-5 to TRBJ2-1; D ambiguous. V was shortened by 5 bases and J by 8 bases, with 13 bases between the two germline ends. Germline lookup yields CDR1 MNHEY and CDR2 SVGAGI. The CDR3 is made up of 13 amino acids. The CDR3 DNA follows: TGTGCCAGCAGTCCTCCCGGTCTGGATGAGCAGTTCTTC. Residues: CASSPPGLDEQFF.